This T cell receptor (beta chain) was retrieved from a study of CD8 T cells in Susac syndrome. Study-level background: At the time their blood was drawn, patients with Susac syndrome were either therapy-naive, on corticosteroids (with some of them also receiving intravenous immunoglobulin), or on intravenous immunoglobulin alone.

About 0.5 to 1 ug RNA was reverse transcribed with random hexamers. The immunoSEQ assay covered 54 Vbeta and 13 Jbeta segments for CDR3. In TCRdb, the immunoSEQ multiplex PCR reads were re-called with MiXCR into one record per CDR3 protein. The repertoire has around 110,000 distinct CDR3 sequences, 85% to 95% of them found once; the top ten carry 0.28%. Sequenced input: CD8+ T cells from PBMCs. The receptor comes from a human donor with Susac syndrome.

Here the CDR3 reads CASSSNRSPYEQYF. The CDR3 DNA sequence: TGTGCCAGCAGCTCCAACAGGTCCCCCTACGAGCAGTACTTC. The gene calls are TRBV5-5 and TRBJ2-7; D perhaps matches TRBD1 (5 bases). CDR3 length: 14 amino acids. Germline assignment: CDR1 SGHKS and CDR2 YYEKEE (reference sequence). The V end was cut by 3 bases, the J end by 2 bases, with 12 bases between.